The entry below gives a single T cell receptor (beta chain) sequence along with its context. In this sample, this clonotype turned up a few times. Its antigen is currently not known. There are no base qualities to consult, and no much larger clone falls within one base. The data originate from a study of Graves' ophthalmopathy and Graves' hyperthyroidism listed by TCRdb under 2018. In the study overall: Peripheral blood samples were taken at the time of initial diagnosis, before any treatment was given. To tell Graves' ophthalmopathy apart from Graves' hyperthyroidism, and to predict which patients would progress to ophthalmopathy, the study relied on TCR beta repertoire signatures. In total, approximately 140 blood samples were TCR-sequenced: approximately 42 ophthalmopathy, under 85 hyperthyroidism and around 17 hyperthyroidism-to-ophthalmopathy patients. To explore V-J signatures that distinguish ophthalmopathy from hyperthyroidism, a discovery set of about a hundred patients was enrolled, made up of about 40 with ophthalmopathy and around 57 with stable hyperthyroidism. An independent validation cohort comprised 18 hyperthyroidism patients and over 15 patients who later progressed from hyperthyroidism to ophthalmopathy. In roughly 6 hyperthyroidism patients, the T-cell repertoire of thyroid tissue was compared with the T-cell repertoire of blood. Following sampling, methimazole starting at 30 mg daily was administered to hyperthyroidism patients, and high-dose intravenous methylprednisolone was administered to ophthalmopathy patients. The full study reports these points: No statistical method was used to set the sample size in advance, and the investigators knew which group each participant was assigned to. In cross-validation, the 13-signature model distinguished ophthalmopathy from stable hyperthyroidism with approximately 90% sensitivity and around 83% specificity, while in the test set the corresponding values were approximately 80% and 75%. Among expanded thyroid clonotypes with frequency above 0.001, most also showed up in blood, which suggests that blood repertoires may reflect the thyroid immune response. In validation, the model predicted ophthalmopathy progression with less than 71% sensitivity and roughly 72% specificity; about a dozen predicted patients were CT-confirmed with GO in a median of roughly 6.8 months.

From cysteine to phenylalanine, the CDR3 is 9 amino acids long. Only the CDR3 part of the read is kept: 27 bases, read in frame from the first base. The germline V gene sets CDR1 to SGHTA and CDR2 to FQGNSA. V loses 7 bases of germline sequence and J loses 7 bases, and the interval between the two ends is 4 bases. Ophthalmopathy patients were characterized by moderately to severely active disease, a Clinical Activity Score of at least 3, a NOSPECS grade of at least 4, and a disease duration under 3 months. Patients were excluded if they had other autoimmune diseases, uncontrolled infections, pregnancy or lactation. Clinical symptoms, serum thyroxine, TRAb, thyroid ultrasound and orbital computed tomography were used for diagnosis. Ficoll-Paque density gradient centrifugation was used to isolate PBMCs from approximately 10 ml of fresh peripheral blood. Trizol reagent was used to extract the total RNA, and its quality was then checked on an Agilent 2100 Bioanalyzer.

For repertoire sequencing, the TCR beta CDR3 regions were amplified from RNA transcripts. HTBI primers and the Qiagen OneStep RT-PCR kit were used in a first-round RT-PCR, which was followed by a second-round multiplex PCR, size selection and purification. The libraries underwent paired-end sequencing with 100 bp reads on an Illumina HiSeq2000. The authors' analysis ran thus. Reads were processed with SOAPnuke, discarding reads with adapters, uncalled bases, mean Phred below 15, or no exact constant-primer or identifier match. COPE v1.2.5 was used to merge high-quality paired reads. Each unique nucleotide sequence was treated as a clonotype, and MiTCR v1.1 was used to align the clonotypes to the IMGT TRB V, D and J references. Only V-J combinations with frequency above 0.0001 were analysed, covering 99.2% of repertoires. For each V-J combination, a TCR clonal expansion and chaos score was defined as F50 clonal expansion divided by the chaos observed in the TCRdist matrix. Features were reduced by Welch's t-statistics and random forest to approximately 13 V-J combinations, which fed a naive Bayes classifier. Thyroid-blood repertoire similarity was quantified with the Morisita-Horn index. TCRdb reran the public reads through fastp at Q25 and MiXCR, keeping productive beta chains. One record per CDR3 amino acid sequence lists the most common genes and DNA. These V and J calls derive from TCRdb rather than the authors' analysis. This sample has about 640,000 distinct CDR3 sequences in its table, and 35% to 50% of those were observed once. Around 3% of the sample lies in the top ten.

Input material: peripheral blood. The TCR originated in an adult man with Graves' ophthalmopathy. The sequence links TRBV7-2 to TRBJ2-5; there is no confident call for the D gene. The DNA sequence is given as TGTGCCAGCATTTTGACCCAGTACTTC. The translation is CASILTQYF.